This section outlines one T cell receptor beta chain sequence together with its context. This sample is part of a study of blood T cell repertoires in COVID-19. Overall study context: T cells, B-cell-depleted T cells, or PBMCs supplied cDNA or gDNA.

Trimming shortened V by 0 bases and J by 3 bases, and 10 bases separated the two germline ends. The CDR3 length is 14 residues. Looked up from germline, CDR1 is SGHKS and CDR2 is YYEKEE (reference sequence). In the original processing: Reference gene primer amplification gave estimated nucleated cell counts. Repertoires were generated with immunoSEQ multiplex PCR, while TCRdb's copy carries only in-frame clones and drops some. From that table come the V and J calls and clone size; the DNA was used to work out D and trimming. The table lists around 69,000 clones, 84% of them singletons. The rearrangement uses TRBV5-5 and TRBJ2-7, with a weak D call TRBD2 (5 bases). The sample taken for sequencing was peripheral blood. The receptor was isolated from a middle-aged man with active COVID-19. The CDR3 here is CASSLVREGYEQYF. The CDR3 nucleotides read TGTGCCAGCAGCTTGGTTCGGGAAGGCTACGAGCAGTACTTC.